Listed below are T cell receptor beta chains from one sample, sequenced in a study of human thymus T cells. Generated by immunoSEQ multiplex PCR, the TCRdb table keeps only in-frame clones and is missing some. The repertoire holds 54,000 or so clones, with approximately 93% as singletons. The sample was blood. These TCRs come from a boy under two years old with a congenital heart defect but otherwise immunologically healthy. Each CDR3 is given with its conserved first and last residue. A D gene is named only where the DNA matches it firmly. Clone sizes are given selectively: once, few, many, or a class where the clone is expanded.

J: TRBJ2-5; D: .; size: .; V: TRBV28; DNA: TGTGCCAGCAGCACTACCGGGGACTTGGCGGAGACCCAGTACTTC; CDR3: CASSTTGDLAETQYF
J: TRBJ2-5; D: .; size: .; V: TRBV30; DNA: TGTGCCTGGAGTCACCGGGACGGACAAGAGACCCAGTACTTC; CDR3: CAWSHRDGQETQYF
J: TRBJ2-2; D: TRBD2; size: .; V: TRBV4-1; DNA: TGCGCCAGCAGCCAAGGTCAACTAGCGGTGACCGGGGAGCTGTTTTTT; CDR3: CASSQGQLAVTGELFF
J: TRBJ2-1; D: .; size: .; V: TRBV4-2; DNA: TGTGCCAGCAGCCAAGAAGGGGGGGCCCACAATGAGCAGTTCTTC; CDR3: CASSQEGGAHNEQFF
J: TRBJ2-7; D: TRBD2; size: many; V: TRBV10-1; DNA: TGCGCCAGCAGTGAAGGGCTAGCGGGAGTAGAGCAGTACTTC; CDR3: CASSEGLAGVEQYF
J: TRBJ1-2; D: TRBD1; size: once; V: TRBV9; DNA: TGTGCCAGCAGCGTAGGAAGGGGGCCCCCTTTAGATGGCTACACCTTC; CDR3: CASSVGRGPPLDGYTF
J: TRBJ2-7; D: .; size: once; V: TRBV6-5; DNA: TGTGCCAGCAGTTCAGCCGACAAACCCCTCTACGAGCAGTACTTC; CDR3: CASSSADKPLYEQYF
J: TRBJ1-2; D: .; size: few; V: TRBV19; DNA: TGTGCCAGTAGTAAAGGCGCACTCGCCACCTTC; CDR3: CASSKGALATF
J: TRBJ2-1; D: TRBD1; size: .; V: TRBV20-1; DNA: TGCAGTGCCAGGGGGTACAATGAGCAGTTCTTC; CDR3: CSARGYNEQFF
J: TRBJ1-6; D: TRBD1; size: .; V: TRBV6-1; DNA: TGTGCCAGCAGTGCCGCAGGGGGTCATTCACCCCTCCACTTT; CDR3: CASSAAGGHSPLHF
J: TRBJ1-1; D: .; size: .; V: TRBV9; DNA: TGTGCCAGCAGCGCTACGGACAGAATGAACACTGAAGCTTTCTTT; CDR3: CASSATDRMNTEAFF
J: TRBJ2-1; D: .; size: once; V: TRBV27; DNA: TGTGCCAGCAGTGTAGAATACCCGAGTTCCTACAATGAGCAGTTCTTC; CDR3: CASSVEYPSSYNEQFF
J: TRBJ2-1; D: .; size: .; V: TRBV5-1; DNA: TGCGCCAGCAGCTTGGCACGTACCCATGAGCAGTTCTTC; CDR3: CASSLARTHEQFF
J: TRBJ1-6; D: TRBD1; size: .; V: TRBV4-1; DNA: TGCGCCAGCAGCCAAGACCGACAGGGGGTTTATTCACCCCTCCACTTT; CDR3: CASSQDRQGVYSPLHF
J: TRBJ2-2; D: .; size: .; V: TRBV6-1; DNA: TGTGCCAGCAGTGAAAGGGTCGCCCCGAACACCGGGGAGCTGTTTTTT; CDR3: CASSERVAPNTGELFF
J: TRBJ2-7; D: TRBD2; size: .; V: TRBV28; DNA: TGTGCCAGCAGTCGATTCCGGGGACTAGCGGGAGTGAATTCCTACGAGCAGTACTTC; CDR3: CASSRFRGLAGVNSYEQYF
J: TRBJ1-5; D: TRBD1; size: .; V: TRBV27; DNA: TGTGCCAGCAGTCCCACAAGGGACAGGGGTCAGCCCCAGCATTTT; CDR3: CASSPTRDRGQPQHF
J: TRBJ2-2; D: TRBD2; size: .; V: TRBV2; DNA: TGTGCCAGCAGGCTACTAGCGGGAAACGTTAGCCCCGGGGAGCTGTTTTTT; CDR3: CASRLLAGNVSPGELFF
J: TRBJ2-3; D: TRBD2; size: .; V: TRBV30; DNA: TGTGCCTGGAGATTAGCGGGGGGATTCACAGATACGCAGTATTTT; CDR3: CAWRLAGGFTDTQYF
J: TRBJ1-1; D: .; size: .; V: TRBV6-5; DNA: TGTGCCAGCAGTTACAAGCTCCTGAAAGGGCTCACTGAAGCTTTCTTT; CDR3: CASSYKLLKGLTEAFF
J: TRBJ2-3; D: .; size: .; V: TRBV5-1; DNA: TGCGCCAGCAGCTTGGAGTGGCCCCGCCCCGCAGATACGCAGTATTTT; CDR3: CASSLEWPRPADTQYF
J: TRBJ1-1; D: .; size: .; V: TRBV6-6; DNA: TGTGCCAGCAGCCGGACAGCTGCCCCGAACACTGAAGCTTTCTTT; CDR3: CASSRTAAPNTEAFF
J: TRBJ2-2; D: .; size: .; V: TRBV4-1; DNA: TGCGCCAGCAGCCAAGGGGGGACCGGGGAGCTGTTTTTT; CDR3: CASSQGGTGELFF
J: TRBJ2-1; D: TRBD1; size: .; V: TRBV7-7; DNA: TGTGCTAGCAGCTTAGGGACAGGGGTCAATGAGCAGTTCTTC; CDR3: CASSLGTGVNEQFF
J: TRBJ2-3; D: .; size: .; V: TRBV14; DNA: TGTGCCAGCAGCCCTCCGGGACGGATCACAGATACGCAGTATTTT; CDR3: CASSPPGRITDTQYF
J: TRBJ1-5; D: .; size: .; V: TRBV4-1; DNA: TGCGCCAGCAGCCAAGAGAGGCAGGGAGGTCAGCCCCAGCATTTT; CDR3: CASSQERQGGQPQHF
J: TRBJ2-1; D: TRBD2; size: .; V: TRBV4-1; DNA: TGCGCCAGCAGCCTTTGGGCGGGACTAGCGGCTTACAATGAGCAGTTCTTC; CDR3: CASSLWAGLAAYNEQFF
J: TRBJ2-3; D: .; size: .; V: TRBV7-9; DNA: TGTGCCAGCAGCTTAGACAGGCACACAGATACGCAGTATTTT; CDR3: CASSLDRHTDTQYF
J: TRBJ2-7; D: .; size: .; V: TRBV6-5; DNA: TGTGCCAGCAGCCGGGCAGGGGGGTCCTACGAGCAGTACTTC; CDR3: CASSRAGGSYEQYF
J: TRBJ2-7; D: TRBD1; size: large; V: TRBV6-4; DNA: TGTGCCAGCAGTGACCCCGATGGACAGGGGGGGCAGTACTTC; CDR3: CASSDPDGQGGQYF
J: TRBJ1-2; D: TRBD1; size: .; V: TRBV6-5; DNA: TGTGCCAGCCAGAAGTCGGGACAGGGAGGCGGCTACACCTTC; CDR3: CASQKSGQGGGYTF
J: TRBJ2-1; D: .; size: .; V: TRBV6-5; DNA: TGTGCCAGCAGTTACGTGTGGGGGGATGAGCAGTTCTTC; CDR3: CASSYVWGDEQFF
J: TRBJ2-7; D: TRBD1; size: .; V: TRBV7-2; DNA: TGTGCCAGCAGCTTAGCCGGGACAGGGGGCTTCAGTGAGCAGTACTTC; CDR3: CASSLAGTGGFSEQYF
J: TRBJ1-2; D: .; size: .; V: TRBV14; DNA: TGTGCCAGCAGCCAGCTGAGGTTTGGCTATGGCTACACCTTC; CDR3: CASSQLRFGYGYTF
J: TRBJ2-5; D: .; size: .; V: TRBV11-3; DNA: TGTGCCAGCAGCTTCAGGGCAGACCAAGAGACCCAGTACTTC; CDR3: CASSFRADQETQYF
J: TRBJ2-1; D: TRBD2; size: .; V: TRBV29-1; DNA: TGCAGCGTTGAAGAGGGACTAGCCAGAGTCAATGAGCAGTTCTTC; CDR3: CSVEEGLARVNEQFF
J: TRBJ2-2; D: .; size: .; V: TRBV9; DNA: TGTGCCAGCAGCTCCCGACCGCCCTCGAACACCGGGGAGCTGTTTTTT; CDR3: CASSSRPPSNTGELFF